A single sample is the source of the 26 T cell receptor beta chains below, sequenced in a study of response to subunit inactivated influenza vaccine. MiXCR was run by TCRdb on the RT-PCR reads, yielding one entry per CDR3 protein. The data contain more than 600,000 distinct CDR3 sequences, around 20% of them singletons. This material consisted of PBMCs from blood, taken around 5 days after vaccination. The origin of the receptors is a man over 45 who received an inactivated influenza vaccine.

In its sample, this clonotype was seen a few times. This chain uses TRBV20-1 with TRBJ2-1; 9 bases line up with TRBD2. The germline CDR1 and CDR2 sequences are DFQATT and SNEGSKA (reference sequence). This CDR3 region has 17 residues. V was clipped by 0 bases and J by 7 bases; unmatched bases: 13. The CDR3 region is CSARDRGAGGFLNEQFF. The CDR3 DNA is TGCAGTGCTAGAGACCGGGGGGCGGGAGGGTTTTTAAATGAGCAGTTCTTC.

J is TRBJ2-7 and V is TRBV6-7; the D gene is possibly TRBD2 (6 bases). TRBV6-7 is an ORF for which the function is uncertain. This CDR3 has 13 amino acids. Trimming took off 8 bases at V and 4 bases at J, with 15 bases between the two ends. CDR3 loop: CASWSGVPYEQYF. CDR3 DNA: TGTGCCAGCTGGTCGGGAGTACCTTACGAGCAGTACTTC.

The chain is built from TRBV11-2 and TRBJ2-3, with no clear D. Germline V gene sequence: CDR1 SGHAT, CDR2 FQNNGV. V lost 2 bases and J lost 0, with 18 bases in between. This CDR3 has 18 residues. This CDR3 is CASSLRLARTDSTDTQYF. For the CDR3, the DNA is TGTGCCAGCAGCTTAAGGTTGGCGCGAACGGATAGCACAGATACGCAGTATTTT.

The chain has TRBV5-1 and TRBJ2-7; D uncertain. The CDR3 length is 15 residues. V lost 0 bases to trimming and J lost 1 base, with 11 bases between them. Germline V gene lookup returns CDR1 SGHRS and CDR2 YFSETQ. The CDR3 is CASSLAMGRSYEQYF. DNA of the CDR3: TGCGCCAGCAGCTTGGCCATGGGCAGGTCCTACGAGCAGTACTTC.

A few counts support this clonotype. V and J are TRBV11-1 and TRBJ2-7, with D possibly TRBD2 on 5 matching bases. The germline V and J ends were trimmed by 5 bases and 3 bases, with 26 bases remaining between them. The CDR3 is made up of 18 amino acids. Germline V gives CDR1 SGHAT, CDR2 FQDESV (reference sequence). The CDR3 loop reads CASSPSLMGEGAIYEQYF. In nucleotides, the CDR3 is TGTGCCAGCAGCCCGAGTCTTATGGGAGAGGGTGCGATCTACGAGCAGTACTTC.

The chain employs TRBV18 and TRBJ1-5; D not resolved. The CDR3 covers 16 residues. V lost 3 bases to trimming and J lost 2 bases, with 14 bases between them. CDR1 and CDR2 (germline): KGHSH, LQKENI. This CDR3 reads CASSPDPVRGNQPQHF. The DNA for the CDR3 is TGTGCCAGCTCACCTGACCCCGTCCGAGGCAATCAGCCCCAGCATTTT. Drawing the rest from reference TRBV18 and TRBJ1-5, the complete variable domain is NAGVMQNPRHLVRRRGQEARLRCSPMKGHSHVYWYRQLPEEGLKFMVYLQKENIIDESGMPKERFSAEFPKEGPSILRIQQVVRGDSAAYFCASSPDPVRGNQPQHFGDGTRLSIL.

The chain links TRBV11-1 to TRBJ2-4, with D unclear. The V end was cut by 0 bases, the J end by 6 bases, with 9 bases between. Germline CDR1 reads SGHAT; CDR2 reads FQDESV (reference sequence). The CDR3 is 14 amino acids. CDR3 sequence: CASSLADFRNIQYF. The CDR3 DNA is TGTGCCAGCAGCTTAGCGGATTTTAGAAACATTCAGTACTTC.

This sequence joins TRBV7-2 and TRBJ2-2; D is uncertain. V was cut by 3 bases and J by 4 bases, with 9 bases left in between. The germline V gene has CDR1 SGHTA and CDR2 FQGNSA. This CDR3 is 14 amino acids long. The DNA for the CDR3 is TGTGCCAGCAGCTTCAGACAACGCACCGGGGAGCTGTTTTTT. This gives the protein CASSFRQRTGELFF.

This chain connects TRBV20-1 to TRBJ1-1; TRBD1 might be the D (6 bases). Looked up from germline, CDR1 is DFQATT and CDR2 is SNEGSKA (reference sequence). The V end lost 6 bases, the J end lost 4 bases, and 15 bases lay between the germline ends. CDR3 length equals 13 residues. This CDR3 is CSARRTAPTEAFF. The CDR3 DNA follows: TGCAGTGCGAGAAGGACAGCTCCCACTGAAGCTTTCTTT.

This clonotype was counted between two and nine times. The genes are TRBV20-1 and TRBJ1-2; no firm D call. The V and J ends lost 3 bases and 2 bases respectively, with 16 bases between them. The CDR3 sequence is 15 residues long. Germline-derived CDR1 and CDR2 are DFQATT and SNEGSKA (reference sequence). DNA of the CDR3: TGCAGTGCTAGTCCCACCGAGGGCGGAAACTATGGCTACACCTTC. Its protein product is CSASPTEGGNYGYTF.

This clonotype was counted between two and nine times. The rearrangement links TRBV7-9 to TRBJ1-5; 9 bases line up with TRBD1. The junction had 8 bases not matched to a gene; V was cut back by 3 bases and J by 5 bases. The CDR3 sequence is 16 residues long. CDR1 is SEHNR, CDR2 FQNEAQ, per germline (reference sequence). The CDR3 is CASSFGDRGRHQPQHF. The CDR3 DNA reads TGTGCCAGCAGCTTCGGCGACAGGGGGAGGCATCAGCCCCAGCATTTT.

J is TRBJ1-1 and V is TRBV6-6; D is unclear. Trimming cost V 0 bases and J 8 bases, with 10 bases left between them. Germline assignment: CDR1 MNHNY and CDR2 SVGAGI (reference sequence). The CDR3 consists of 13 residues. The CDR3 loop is CASSYSKVNEAFF. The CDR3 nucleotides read TGTGCCAGCAGTTACTCGAAGGTGAACGAAGCTTTCTTT.

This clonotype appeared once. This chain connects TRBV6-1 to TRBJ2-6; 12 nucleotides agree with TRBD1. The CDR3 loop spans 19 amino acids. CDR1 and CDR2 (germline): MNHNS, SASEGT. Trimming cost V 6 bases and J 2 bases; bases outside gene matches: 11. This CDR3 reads CASRGQGALPSPGANVLTF. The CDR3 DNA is TGTGCCAGCAGGGGACAGGGGGCGCTGCCATCCCCTGGGGCCAACGTCCTGACTTTC.

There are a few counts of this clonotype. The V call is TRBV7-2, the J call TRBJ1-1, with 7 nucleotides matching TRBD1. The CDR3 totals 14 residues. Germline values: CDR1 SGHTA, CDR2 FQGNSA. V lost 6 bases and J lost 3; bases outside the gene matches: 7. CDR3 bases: TGTGCCAGCAGTCAGGGGGGCCCTTACACTGAAGCTTTCTTT. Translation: CASSQGGPYTEAFF.

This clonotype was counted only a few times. CDR3: CASSQDWWGPYEQYF. CDR3 in DNA: TGTGCCAGCAGCCAAGATTGGTGGGGCCCCTACGAGCAGTACTTC. The genes are TRBV4-2 and TRBJ2-7; tentatively, D is TRBD1 (5 bases). Trimming pared 0 bases from V and 2 bases from J, leaving 11 bases between. The CDR3 is 15 amino acids. Germline V CDR1 and CDR2: LGHNA, YNFKEQ.

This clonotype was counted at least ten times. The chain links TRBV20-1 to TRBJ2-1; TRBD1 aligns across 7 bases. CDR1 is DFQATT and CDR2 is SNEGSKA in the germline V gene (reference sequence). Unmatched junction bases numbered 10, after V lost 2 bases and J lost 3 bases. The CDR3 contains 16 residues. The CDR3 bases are TGCAGTGCTAGACGGGGAAGGGGGCAAGGCTACAATGAGCAGTTCTTC. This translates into CSARRGRGQGYNEQFF.

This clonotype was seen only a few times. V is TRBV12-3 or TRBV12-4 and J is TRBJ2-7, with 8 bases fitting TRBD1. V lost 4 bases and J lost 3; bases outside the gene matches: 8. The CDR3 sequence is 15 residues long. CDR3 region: CASSSEFGTGYEQYF. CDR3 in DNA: TGTGCCAGCAGTTCCGAATTCGGGACAGGCTACGAGCAGTACTTC.

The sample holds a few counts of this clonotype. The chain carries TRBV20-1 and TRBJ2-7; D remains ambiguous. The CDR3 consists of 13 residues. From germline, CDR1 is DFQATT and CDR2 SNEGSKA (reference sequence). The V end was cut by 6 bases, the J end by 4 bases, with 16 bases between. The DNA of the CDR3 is TGCAGTGCCACCTCCGCAGTAAGTTACGAGCAGTACTTC. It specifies CSATSAVSYEQYF.

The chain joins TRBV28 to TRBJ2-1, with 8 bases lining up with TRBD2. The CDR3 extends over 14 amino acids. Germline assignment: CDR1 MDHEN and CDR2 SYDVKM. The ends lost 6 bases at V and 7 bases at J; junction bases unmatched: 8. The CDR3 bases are TGTGCCAGCAGCGACCCCGGGACTAGGAATGAGCAGTTCTTC. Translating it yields CASSDPGTRNEQFF.

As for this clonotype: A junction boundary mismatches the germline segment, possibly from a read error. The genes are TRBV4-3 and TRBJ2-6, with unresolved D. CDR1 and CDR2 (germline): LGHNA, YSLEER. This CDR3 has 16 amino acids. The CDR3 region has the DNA TGCACCAGCAGCCAGAGCGTGGAGTCTCGGGCCAACGTCCTGACTTTC. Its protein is CTSSQSVESRANVLTF.

The CDR3 reads CASSLGLVRENEQFF. CDR3 nucleotide sequence: TGTGCCAGCAGCTTAGGTCTAGTCAGAGAGAATGAGCAGTTCTTC. J is TRBJ2-1 and V is TRBV7-2; D gene unclear. The V and J ends lost 1 base and 7 bases respectively, with 14 bases between them. This CDR3 has 15 residues. Germline CDR1 is SGHTA and CDR2 is FQGNSA.

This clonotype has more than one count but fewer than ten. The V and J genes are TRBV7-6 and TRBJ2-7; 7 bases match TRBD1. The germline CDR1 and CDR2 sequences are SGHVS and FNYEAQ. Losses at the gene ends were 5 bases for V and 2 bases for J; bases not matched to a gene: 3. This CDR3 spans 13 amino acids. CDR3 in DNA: TGTGCCAGCAGCGCGAGGGGGCCCTACGAGCAGTACTTC. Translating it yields CASSARGPYEQYF.

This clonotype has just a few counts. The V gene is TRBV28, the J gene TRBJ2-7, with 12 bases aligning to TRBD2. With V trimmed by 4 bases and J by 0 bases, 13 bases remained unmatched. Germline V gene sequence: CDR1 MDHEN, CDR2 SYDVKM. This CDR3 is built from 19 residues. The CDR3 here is CASSSRLAGDLFYSYEQYF. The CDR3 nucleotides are TGTGCCAGCAGTTCCAGACTAGCGGGAGATCTTTTCTACTCCTACGAGCAGTACTTC.

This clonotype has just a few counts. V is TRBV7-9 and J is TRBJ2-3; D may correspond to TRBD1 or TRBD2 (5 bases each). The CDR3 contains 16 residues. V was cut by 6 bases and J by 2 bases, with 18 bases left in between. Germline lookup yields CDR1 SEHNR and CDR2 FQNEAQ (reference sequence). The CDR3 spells CASRGPRVSYTDTQYF. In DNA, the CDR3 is TGTGCCAGCAGGGGACCGCGAGTTAGTTACACAGATACGCAGTATTTT.

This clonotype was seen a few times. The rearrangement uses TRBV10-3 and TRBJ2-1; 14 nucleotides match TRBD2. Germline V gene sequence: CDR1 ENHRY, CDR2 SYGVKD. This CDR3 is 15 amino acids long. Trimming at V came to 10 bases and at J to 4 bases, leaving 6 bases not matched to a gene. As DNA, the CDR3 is TGTGCCAACGGGACTAGCGGGAGCGGTTACAATGAGCAGTTCTTC. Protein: CANGTSGSGYNEQFF.

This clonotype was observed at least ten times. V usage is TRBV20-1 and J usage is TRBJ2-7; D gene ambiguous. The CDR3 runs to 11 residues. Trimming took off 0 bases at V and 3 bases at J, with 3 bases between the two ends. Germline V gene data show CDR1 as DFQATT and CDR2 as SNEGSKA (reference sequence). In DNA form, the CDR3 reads TGCAGTGCTAGAGATCTCTACGAGCAGTACTTC. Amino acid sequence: CSARDLYEQYF.